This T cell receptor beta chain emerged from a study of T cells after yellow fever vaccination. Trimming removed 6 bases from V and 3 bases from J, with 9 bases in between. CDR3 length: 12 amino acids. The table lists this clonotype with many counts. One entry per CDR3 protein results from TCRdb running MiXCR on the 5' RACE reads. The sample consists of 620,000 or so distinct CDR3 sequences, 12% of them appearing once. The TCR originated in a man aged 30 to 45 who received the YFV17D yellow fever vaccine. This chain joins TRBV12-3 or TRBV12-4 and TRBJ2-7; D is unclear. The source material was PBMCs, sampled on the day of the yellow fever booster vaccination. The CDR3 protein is CASSRLVYEQYF. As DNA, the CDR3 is TGTGCCAGCAGCCGCCTTGTCTACGAGCAGTACTTC.